A single sample gave rise to the 10 T cell receptor beta chains below, sequenced in a study of blood T cell repertoires in COVID-19. The table came from immunoSEQ multiplex PCR; TCRdb's copy has only in-frame clones and leaves some out. The table shows about 78,000 clones, with less than 95% occurring only once. Material for sequencing was peripheral blood. The receptors were sampled from a woman aged 45-65 years in a cohort sampled during active COVID-19.

This rearrangement joins TRBV7-9 to TRBJ2-2; D not certain. Trimming removed 5 bases at V and 4 bases at J, with 23 bases between. CDR3 size: 18 residues. The germline V gene has CDR1 SEHNR and CDR2 FQNEAQ (reference sequence). The CDR3 here is CASSRGPESWISTGELFF. The CDR3 nucleotides read TGTGCCAGCAGCAGAGGCCCCGAATCGTGGATCAGCACCGGGGAGCTGTTTTTT.

The rearrangement joins TRBV29-1 to TRBJ2-7, with D maybe TRBD2 (6 bases). Trimming shortened V by 7 bases and J by 2 bases, and 15 bases separated the two germline ends. Germline V gene sequence: CDR1 SQVTM, CDR2 ANQGSEA. CDR3 length: 13 amino acids. The CDR3 loop is CSALGTGAYEQYF. As DNA, the CDR3 is TGCAGCGCCCTCGGGACGGGGGCCTACGAGCAGTACTTC.

The chain joins TRBV29-1 to TRBJ2-5; possibly TRBD1 for D (6 bases). This CDR3 is built from 18 residues. V was trimmed by 0 bases and J by 1 base, leaving 21 bases between them. Germline CDR1 and CDR2: SQVTM and ANQGSEA. CDR3 amino acids: CSVEDRVLTRQVQETQYF. CDR3 nucleotide sequence: TGCAGCGTTGAAGATCGGGTTCTTACGAGACAGGTCCAAGAGACCCAGTACTTC.

V is TRBV29-1 and J is TRBJ2-5; 7 nucleotides agree with TRBD1. Germline assignment: CDR1 SQVTM and CDR2 ANQGSEA. This CDR3 contains 12 residues. After removal of 5 bases from V and 1 base from J, the junction contained 1 base not matched to a gene. CDR3 DNA sequence: TGCAGCGTTCGGGACAGCCAAGAGACCCAGTACTTC. Translating gives CSVRDSQETQYF.

The chain has TRBV19 and TRBJ1-2, with 8 bases matching TRBD1. Germline V lookup: CDR1 LNHDA, CDR2 SQIVND (reference sequence). J lost 6 bases, V lost 8 bases, and 5 bases had no gene match. There are 12 residues in the CDR3. CDR3 region: CASPSDRDGYTF. In nucleotides, the CDR3 is TGTGCCAGTCCTTCGGACAGGGATGGCTACACCTTC.

This chain uses TRBV6-5 with TRBJ1-5; no clear D. Trimming stripped 6 bases from V and 1 base from J, with 13 bases between. The length of the CDR3 is 15 residues. Germline CDR1 is MNHEY and CDR2 is SVGAGI. CDR3: CASSGSPSSNQPQHF. The DNA for the CDR3 is TGTGCCAGCAGCGGTTCCCCTAGCAGCAATCAGCCCCAGCATTTT.

This clone has just one count. This chain connects TRBV5-4 to TRBJ2-6; 8 positions match TRBD1. Looked up from germline, CDR1 is SGHNT and CDR2 is YYREEE (reference sequence). Losses at the gene ends were 2 bases for V and 0 bases for J; bases not matched to a gene: 1. This CDR3 comprises 16 residues. Written as DNA, the CDR3 is TGTGCCAGCAGCTTAACAGGGGGCTCTGGGGCCAACGTCCTGACTTTC. It codes for CASSLTGGSGANVLTF.

V is TRBV7-8 and J is TRBJ2-7; 10 bases are a match to TRBD1. CDR3 size: 14 residues. CDR1 and CDR2 from the germline V gene are SGHVS and FQNEAQ. V lost 5 bases to trimming and J lost 6 bases; unmatched junction nucleotides: 7. The CDR3 DNA follows: TGTGCCAGCAGCCGGGACAGGGGCTCGGGCGAGCAGTACTTC. Protein: CASSRDRGSGEQYF.

V usage is TRBV19 and J usage is TRBJ2-1; 9 nucleotides match TRBD1. The ends lost 4 bases at V and 9 bases at J; junction bases unmatched: 16. Germline V lookup: CDR1 LNHDA, CDR2 SQIVND (reference sequence). The CDR3 length is 17 residues. CDR3 region: CASSTSGDLQGASEQFF. The CDR3 nucleotides are TGTGCCAGTAGTACCTCTGGGGATCTACAGGGGGCTAGTGAGCAGTTCTTC.

The CDR3 nucleotides read TGTGCCAGCACCCGGGACAGGGACTCTGGCTACACCTTC. Its protein product is CASTRDRDSGYTF. V and J are TRBV28 and TRBJ1-2; 9 positions match TRBD1. The CDR3 sequence is 13 residues long. Germline CDR1 is MDHEN and CDR2 is SYDVKM. After removal of 7 bases from V and 7 bases from J, the junction contained 7 bases not matched to a gene.